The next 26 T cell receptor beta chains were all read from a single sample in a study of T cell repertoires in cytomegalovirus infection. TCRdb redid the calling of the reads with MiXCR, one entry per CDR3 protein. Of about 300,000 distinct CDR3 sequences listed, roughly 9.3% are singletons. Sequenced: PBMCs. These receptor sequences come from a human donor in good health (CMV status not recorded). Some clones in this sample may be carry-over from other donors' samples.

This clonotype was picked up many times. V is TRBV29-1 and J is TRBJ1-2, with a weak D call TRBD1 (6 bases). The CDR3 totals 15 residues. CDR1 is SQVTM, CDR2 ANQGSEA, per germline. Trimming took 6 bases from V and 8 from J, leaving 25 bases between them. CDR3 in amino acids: CSVLAQGMERGGYTF. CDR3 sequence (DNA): TGCAGCGTCCTGGCCCAGGGGATGGAGAGAGGCGGCTACACCTTC. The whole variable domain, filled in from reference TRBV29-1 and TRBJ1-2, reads SAVISQKPSRDICQRGTSLTIQCQVDSQVTMMFWYRQQPGQSLTLIATANQGSEATYESGFVIDKFPISRPNLTFSTLTVSNMSPEDSSIYLCSVLAQGMERGGYTFGSGTRLTVV.

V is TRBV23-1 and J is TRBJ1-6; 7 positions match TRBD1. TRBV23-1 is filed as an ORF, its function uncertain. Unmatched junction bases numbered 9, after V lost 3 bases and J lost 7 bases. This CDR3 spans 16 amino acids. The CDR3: CASSHGRGPTNSPLHF. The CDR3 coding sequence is TGCGCCAGCAGTCATGGTAGGGGGCCAACGAATTCACCCCTCCACTTT.

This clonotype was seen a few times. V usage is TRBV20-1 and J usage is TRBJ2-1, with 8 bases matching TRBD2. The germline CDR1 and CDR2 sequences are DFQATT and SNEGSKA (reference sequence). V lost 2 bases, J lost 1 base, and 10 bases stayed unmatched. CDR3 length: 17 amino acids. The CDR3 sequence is CSARNAGGRQSYNEQFF. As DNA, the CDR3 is TGCAGTGCTAGAAACGCGGGGGGCCGACAATCCTACAATGAGCAGTTCTTC.

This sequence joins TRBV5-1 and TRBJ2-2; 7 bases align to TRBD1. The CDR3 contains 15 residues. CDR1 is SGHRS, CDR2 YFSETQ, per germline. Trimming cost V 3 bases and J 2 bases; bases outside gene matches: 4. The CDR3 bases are TGCGCCAGCAGCTACCGACAGGGCAACACCGGGGAGCTGTTTTTT. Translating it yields CASSYRQGNTGELFF.

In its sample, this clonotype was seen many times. The CDR3 region is CASSFTSGGHNEQFF. The DNA of the CDR3 is TGTGCCAGCAGCTTTACTAGCGGGGGGCACAATGAGCAGTTCTTC. V and J are TRBV7-2 and TRBJ2-1; 12 nucleotides align to TRBD2. The V gene end was trimmed by 3 bases and the J gene end by 5 bases; junction bases not matched to a gene: 2. This CDR3 comprises 15 residues. In germline, CDR1 is SGHTA, CDR2 FQGNSA.

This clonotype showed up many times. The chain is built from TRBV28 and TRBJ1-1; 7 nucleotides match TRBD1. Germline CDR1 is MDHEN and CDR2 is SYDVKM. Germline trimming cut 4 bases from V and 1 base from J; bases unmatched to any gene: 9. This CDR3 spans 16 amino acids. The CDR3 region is CASSYPSAGGNTEAFF. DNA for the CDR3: TGTGCCAGCAGTTACCCATCGGCAGGGGGGAACACTGAAGCTTTCTTT.

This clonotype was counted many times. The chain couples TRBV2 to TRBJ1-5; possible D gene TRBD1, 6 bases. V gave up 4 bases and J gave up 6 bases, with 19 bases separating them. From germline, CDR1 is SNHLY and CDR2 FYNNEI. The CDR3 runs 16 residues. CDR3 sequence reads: CASSGNRVAYSQPQHF. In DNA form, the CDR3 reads TGTGCCAGCAGTGGGAACAGGGTAGCCTATAGTCAGCCCCAGCATTTT.

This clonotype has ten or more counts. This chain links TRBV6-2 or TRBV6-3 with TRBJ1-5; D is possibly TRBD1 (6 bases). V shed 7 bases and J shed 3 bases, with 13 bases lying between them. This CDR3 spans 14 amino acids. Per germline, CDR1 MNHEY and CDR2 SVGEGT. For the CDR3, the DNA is TGTGCCAGCACCTCAGGGGCGTTCAATCAGCCCCAGCATTTT. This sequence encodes CASTSGAFNQPQHF.

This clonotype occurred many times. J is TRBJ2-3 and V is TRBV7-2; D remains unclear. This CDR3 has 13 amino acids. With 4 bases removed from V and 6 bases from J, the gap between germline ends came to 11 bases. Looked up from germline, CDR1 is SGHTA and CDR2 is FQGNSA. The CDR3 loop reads CASSSTRSDTQYF. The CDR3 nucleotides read TGTGCCAGCAGCTCAACTCGTTCGGATACGCAGTATTTT.

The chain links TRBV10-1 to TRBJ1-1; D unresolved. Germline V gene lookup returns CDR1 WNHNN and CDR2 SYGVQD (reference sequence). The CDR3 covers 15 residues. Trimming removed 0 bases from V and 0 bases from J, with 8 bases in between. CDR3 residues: CASSESRKLNTEAFF. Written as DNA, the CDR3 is TGCGCCAGCAGTGAGTCCCGAAAACTGAACACTGAAGCTTTCTTT.

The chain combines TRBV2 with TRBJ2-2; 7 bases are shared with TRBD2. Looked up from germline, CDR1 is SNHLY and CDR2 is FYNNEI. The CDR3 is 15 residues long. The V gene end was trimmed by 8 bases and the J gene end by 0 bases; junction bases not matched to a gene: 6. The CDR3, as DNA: TGTGCCAGCTCCCGACTAGCCTCGAACACCGGGGAGCTGTTTTTT. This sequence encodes CASSRLASNTGELFF.

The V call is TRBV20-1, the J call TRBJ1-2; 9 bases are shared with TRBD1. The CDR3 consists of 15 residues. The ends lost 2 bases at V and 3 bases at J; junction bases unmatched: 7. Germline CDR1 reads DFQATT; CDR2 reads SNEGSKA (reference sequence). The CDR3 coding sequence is TGCAGTGCTAGACCTCGAGACAGGGGGTACTATGGCTACACCTTC. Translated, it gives CSARPRDRGYYGYTF.

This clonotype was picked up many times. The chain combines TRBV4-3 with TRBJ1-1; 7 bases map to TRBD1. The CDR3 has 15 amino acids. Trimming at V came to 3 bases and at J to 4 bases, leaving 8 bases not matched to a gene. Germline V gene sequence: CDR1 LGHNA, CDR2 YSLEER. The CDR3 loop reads CASSQDRQGLTEAFF. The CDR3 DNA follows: TGCGCCAGCAGCCAGGACCGACAGGGACTCACTGAAGCTTTCTTT.

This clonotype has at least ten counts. The CDR3 loop reads CASSSRLAGGSGGELFF. CDR3 sequence (DNA): TGTGCCAGCAGCTCCAGACTAGCGGGGGGCTCCGGGGGGGAGCTGTTTTTT. The gene calls are TRBV7-2 and TRBJ2-2, with 13 bases that match TRBD2. In germline, CDR1 is SGHTA, CDR2 FQGNSA. V was pared by 4 bases and J by 8 bases, with 10 bases of the junction left unmatched. This CDR3 has 17 residues.

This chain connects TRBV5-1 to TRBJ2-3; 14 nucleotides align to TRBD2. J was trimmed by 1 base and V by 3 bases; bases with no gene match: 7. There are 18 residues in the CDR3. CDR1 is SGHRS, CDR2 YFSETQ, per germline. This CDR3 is CASSSSTSGGAGTDTQYF. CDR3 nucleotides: TGCGCCAGCAGCTCTTCGACTAGCGGGGGGGCCGGCACAGATACGCAGTATTTT.

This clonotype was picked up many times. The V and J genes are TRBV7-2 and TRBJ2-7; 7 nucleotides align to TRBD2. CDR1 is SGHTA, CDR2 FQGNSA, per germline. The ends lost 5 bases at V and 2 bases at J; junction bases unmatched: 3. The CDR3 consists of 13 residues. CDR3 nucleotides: TGTGCCAGCAGCAGGGACTACCCCTACGAGCAGTACTTC. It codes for CASSRDYPYEQYF.

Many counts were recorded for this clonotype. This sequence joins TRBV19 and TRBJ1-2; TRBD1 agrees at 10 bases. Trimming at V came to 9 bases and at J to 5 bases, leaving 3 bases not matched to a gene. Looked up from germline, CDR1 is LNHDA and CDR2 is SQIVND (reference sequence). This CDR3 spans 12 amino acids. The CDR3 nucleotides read TGTGCCAGCAGACAGGGGGCGTATGGCTACACCTTC. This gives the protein CASRQGAYGYTF. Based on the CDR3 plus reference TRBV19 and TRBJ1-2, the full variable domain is DGGITQSPKYLFRKEGQNVTLSCEQNLNHDAMYWYRQDPGQGLRLIYYSQIVNDFQKGDIAEGYSVSREKKESFPLTVTSAQKNPTAFYLCASRQGAYGYTFGSGTRLTVV.

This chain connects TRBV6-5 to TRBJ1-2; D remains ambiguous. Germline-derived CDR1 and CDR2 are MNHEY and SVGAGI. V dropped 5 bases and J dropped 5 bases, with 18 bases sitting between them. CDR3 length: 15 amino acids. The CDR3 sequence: CASSDLTVPNYGYTF. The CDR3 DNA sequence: TGTGCCAGCAGTGACCTAACAGTTCCCAATTATGGCTACACCTTC.

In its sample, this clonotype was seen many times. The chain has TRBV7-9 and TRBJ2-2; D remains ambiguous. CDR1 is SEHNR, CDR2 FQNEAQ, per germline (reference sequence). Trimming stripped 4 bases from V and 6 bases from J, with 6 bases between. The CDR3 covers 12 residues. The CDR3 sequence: CASSSGAGELFF. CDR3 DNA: TGTGCCAGCAGCTCAGGTGCCGGGGAGCTGTTTTTT.

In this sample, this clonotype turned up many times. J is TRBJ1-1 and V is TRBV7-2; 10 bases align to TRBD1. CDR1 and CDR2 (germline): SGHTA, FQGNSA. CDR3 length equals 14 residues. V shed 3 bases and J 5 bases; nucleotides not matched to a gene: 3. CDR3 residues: CASSFRDRGTEAFF. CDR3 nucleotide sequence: TGTGCCAGCAGCTTCCGGGACAGGGGAACTGAAGCTTTCTTT.

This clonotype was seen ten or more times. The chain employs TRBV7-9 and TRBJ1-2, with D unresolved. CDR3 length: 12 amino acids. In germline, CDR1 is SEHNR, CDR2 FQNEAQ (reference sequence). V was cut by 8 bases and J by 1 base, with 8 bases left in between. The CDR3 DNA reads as TGTGCCAGCCGAGGCAGTAACTATGGCTACACCTTC. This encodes CASRGSNYGYTF.

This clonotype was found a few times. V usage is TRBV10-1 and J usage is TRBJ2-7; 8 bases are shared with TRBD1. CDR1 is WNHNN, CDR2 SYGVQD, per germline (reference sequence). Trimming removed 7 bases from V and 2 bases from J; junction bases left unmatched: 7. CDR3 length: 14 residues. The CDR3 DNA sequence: TGCGCCAGCAAACGAGGACAGGGACCCTACGAGCAGTACTTC. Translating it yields CASKRGQGPYEQYF.

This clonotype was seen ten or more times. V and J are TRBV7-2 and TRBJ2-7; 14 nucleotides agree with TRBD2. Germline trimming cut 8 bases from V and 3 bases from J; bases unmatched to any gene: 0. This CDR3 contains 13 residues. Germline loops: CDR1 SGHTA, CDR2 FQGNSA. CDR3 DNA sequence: TGTGCCAGCGGGACTAGCGGGGGCTACGAGCAGTACGTC. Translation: CASGTSGGYEQYV.

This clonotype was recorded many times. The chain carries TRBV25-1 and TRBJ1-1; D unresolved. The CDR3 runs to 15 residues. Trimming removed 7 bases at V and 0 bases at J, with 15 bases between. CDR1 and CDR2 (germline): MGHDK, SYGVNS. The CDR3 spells CASIPGRGLNTEAFF. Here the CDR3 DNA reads TGTGCCAGCATACCCGGGAGAGGGCTGAACACTGAAGCTTTCTTT.

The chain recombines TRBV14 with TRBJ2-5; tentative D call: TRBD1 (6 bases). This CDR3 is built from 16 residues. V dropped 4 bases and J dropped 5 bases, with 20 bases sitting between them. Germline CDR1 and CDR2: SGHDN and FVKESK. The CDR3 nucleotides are TGTGCCAGCAGCCTTGTCTCTGGACAGCGTTTGGAGACCCAGTACTTC. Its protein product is CASSLVSGQRLETQYF. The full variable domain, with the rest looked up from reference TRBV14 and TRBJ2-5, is EAGVTQFPSHSVIEKGQTVTLRCDPISGHDNLYWYRRVMGKEIKFLLHFVKESKQDESGMPNNRFLAERTGGTYSTLKVQPAELEDSGVYFCASSLVSGQRLETQYFGPGTRLLVL.

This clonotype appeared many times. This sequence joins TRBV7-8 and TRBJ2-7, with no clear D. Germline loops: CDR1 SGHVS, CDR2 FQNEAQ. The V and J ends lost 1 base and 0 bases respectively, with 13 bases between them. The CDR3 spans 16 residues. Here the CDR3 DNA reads TGTGCCAGCAGCTTAGGTGGTGGTCCCTCCTCCTACGAGCAGTACGTC. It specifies CASSLGGGPSSYEQYV.